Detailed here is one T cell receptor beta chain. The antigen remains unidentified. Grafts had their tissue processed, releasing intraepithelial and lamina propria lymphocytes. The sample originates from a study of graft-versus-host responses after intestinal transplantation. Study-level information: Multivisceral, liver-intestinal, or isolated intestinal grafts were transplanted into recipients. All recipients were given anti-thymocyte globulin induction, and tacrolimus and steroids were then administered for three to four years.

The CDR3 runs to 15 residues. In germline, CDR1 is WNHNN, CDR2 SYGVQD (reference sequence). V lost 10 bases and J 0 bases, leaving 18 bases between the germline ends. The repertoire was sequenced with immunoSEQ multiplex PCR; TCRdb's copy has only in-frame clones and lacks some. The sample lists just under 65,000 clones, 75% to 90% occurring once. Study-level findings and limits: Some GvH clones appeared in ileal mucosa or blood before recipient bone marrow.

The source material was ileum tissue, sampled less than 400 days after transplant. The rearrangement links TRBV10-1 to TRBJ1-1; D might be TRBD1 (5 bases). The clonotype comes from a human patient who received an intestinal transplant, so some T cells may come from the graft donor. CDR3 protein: CATPWGGDLNTEAFF. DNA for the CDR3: TGCGCCACCCCCTGGGGCGGCGACTTGAACACTGAAGCTTTCTTT.